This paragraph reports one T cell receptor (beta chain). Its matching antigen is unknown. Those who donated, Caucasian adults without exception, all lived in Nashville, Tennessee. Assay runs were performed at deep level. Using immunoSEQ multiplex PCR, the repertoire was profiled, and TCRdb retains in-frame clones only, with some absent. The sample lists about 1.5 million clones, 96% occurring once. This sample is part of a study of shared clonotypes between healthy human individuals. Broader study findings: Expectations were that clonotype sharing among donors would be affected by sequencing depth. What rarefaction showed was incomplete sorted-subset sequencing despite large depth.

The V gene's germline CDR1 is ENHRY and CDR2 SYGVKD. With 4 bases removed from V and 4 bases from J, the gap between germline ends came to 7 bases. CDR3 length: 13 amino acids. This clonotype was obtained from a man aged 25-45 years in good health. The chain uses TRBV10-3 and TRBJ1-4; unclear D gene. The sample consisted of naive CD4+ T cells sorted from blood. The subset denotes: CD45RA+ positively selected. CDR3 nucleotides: TGTGCCATCAGTGGTGCAGATAATGAAAAACTGTTTTTT. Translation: CAISGADNEKLFF.